This section outlines one T cell receptor beta chain sequence together with its context. Antigen unknown. Ahead of sequencing, the ViraFEST assay grew antigen-specific CD4+ T cells using viral peptide pools. It was after approximately 10 days of culture that CD4+ T cells were isolated. After approximately 2 million PBMC were placed in each well, they were cultured with roughly 10 IU/ml IL-2 and approximately 10 ug/ml peptides. This record comes from a study of vaccination effects on CD4 cells after COVID-19. Assay: immunoSEQ multiplex PCR; the TCRdb copy retains only in-frame clones and omits some. This table has 20,000 or so clones, about three quarters appearing once. The trim removed 5 bases at V and 3 bases at J, leaving 14 bases unmatched. Germline V gene data show CDR1 as SGHVS and CDR2 as FQNEAQ. This CDR3 region has 18 residues.

Material: CD4+ T cells from PBMCs cultured with HCoV-229E spike peptides, obtained before COVID-19 vaccination. V is TRBV7-8 and J is TRBJ2-7; the match to TRBD2 covers 12 bases. The origin of this receptor is a human donor who received a COVID-19 vaccine. The CDR3 coding sequence is TGTGCCAGCAGCCCGGTAGGGAAGGTACTAGCGGGGGGCTACGAGCAGTACTTC. Amino acid sequence: CASSPVGKVLAGGYEQYF.